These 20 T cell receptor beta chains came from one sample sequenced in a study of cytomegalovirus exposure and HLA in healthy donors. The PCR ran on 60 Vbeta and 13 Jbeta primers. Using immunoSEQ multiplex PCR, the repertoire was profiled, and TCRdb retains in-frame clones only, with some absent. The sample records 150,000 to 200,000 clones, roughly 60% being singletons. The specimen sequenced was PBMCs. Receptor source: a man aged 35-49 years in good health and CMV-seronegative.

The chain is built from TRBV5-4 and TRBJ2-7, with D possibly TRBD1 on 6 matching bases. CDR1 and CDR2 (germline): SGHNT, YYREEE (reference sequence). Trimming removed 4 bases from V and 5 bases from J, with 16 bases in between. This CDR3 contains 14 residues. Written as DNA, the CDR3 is TGTGCCAGCAGCCTACCTGACAGGTTCCACGAGCAGTACTTC. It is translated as CASSLPDRFHEQYF. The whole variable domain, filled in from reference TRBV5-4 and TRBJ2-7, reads ETGVTQSPTHLIKTRGQQVTLRCSSQSGHNTVSWYQQALGQGPQFIFQYYREEENGRGNFPPRFSGLQFPNYSSELNVNALELDDSALYLCASSLPDRFHEQYFGPGTRLTVT.

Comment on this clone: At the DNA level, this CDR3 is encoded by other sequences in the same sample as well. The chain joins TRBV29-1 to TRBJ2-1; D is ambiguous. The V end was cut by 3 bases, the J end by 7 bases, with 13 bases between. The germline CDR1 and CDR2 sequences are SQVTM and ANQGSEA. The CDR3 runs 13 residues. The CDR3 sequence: CSVEGSSYNEQFF. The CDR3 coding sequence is TGCAGCGTTGAGGGTAGCAGCTATAATGAGCAGTTCTTC.

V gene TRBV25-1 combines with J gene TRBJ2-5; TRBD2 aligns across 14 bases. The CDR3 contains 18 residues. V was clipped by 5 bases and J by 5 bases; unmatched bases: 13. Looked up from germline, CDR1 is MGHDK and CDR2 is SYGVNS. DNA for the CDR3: TGTGCCAGCAGTCAACACGGGACTAGCGGGGGCCCCGGGGAGACCCAGTACTTC. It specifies CASSQHGTSGGPGETQYF.

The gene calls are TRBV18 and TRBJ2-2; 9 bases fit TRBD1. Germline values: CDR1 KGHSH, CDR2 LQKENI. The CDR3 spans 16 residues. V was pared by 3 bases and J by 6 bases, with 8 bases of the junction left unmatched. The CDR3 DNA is TGTGCCAGCTCACCGGGGACAGGGACTTTCGCCGGGGAGCTGTTTTTT. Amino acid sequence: CASSPGTGTFAGELFF.

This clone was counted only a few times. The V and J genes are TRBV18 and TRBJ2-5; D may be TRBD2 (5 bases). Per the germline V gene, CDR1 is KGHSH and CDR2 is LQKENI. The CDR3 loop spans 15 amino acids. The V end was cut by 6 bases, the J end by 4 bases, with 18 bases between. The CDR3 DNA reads TGTGCCAGCTCGGGCCTAAAGGGAGTGGGAGAGACCCAGTACTTC. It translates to CASSGLKGVGETQYF. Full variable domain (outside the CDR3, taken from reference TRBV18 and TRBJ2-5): NAGVMQNPRHLVRRRGQEARLRCSPMKGHSHVYWYRQLPEEGLKFMVYLQKENIIDESGMPKERFSAEFPKEGPSILRIQQVVRGDSAAYFCASSGLKGVGETQYFGPGTRLLVL.

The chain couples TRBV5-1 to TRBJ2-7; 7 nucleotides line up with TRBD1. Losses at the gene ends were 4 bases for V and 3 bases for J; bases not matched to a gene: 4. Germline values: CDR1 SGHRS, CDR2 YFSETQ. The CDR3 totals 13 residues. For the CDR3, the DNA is TGCGCCAGCAGCCAGGGGGTCAGCTACGAGCAGTACTTC. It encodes CASSQGVSYEQYF.

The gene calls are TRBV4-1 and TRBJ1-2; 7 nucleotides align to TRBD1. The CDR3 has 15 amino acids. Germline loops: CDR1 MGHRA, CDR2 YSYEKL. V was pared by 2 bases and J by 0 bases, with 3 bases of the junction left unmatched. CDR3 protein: CASSQRTGTNYGYTF. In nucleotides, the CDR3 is TGCGCCAGCAGCCAACGGACAGGCACTAACTATGGCTACACCTTC.

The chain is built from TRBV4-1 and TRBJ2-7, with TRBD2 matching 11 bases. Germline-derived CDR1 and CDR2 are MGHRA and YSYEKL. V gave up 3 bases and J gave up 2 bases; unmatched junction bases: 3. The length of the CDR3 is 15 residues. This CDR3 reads CASSQGLAETYEQYF. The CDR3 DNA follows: TGCGCCAGCAGCCAGGGACTAGCGGAGACCTACGAGCAGTACTTC.

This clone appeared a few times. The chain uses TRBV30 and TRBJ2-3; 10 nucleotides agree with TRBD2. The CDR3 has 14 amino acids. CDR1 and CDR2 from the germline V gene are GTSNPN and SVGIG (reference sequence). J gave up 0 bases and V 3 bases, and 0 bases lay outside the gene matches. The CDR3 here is CAWRTSGSTDTQYF. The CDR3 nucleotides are TGTGCCTGGAGGACTAGCGGGAGCACAGATACGCAGTATTTT. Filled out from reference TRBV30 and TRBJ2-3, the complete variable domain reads SQTIHQWPATLVQPVGSPLSLECTVEGTSNPNLYWYRQAAGRGLQLLFYSVGIGQISSEVPQNLSASRPQDRQFILSSKKLLLSDSGFYLCAWRTSGSTDTQYFGPGTRLTVL.

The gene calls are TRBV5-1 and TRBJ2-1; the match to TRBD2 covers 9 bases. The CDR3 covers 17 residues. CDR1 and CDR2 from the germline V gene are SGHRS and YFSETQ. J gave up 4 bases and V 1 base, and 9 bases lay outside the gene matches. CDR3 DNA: TGCGCCAGCAGCTTGACCGGGGCGGGAGGGACTTACAATGAGCAGTTCTTC. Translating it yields CASSLTGAGGTYNEQFF.

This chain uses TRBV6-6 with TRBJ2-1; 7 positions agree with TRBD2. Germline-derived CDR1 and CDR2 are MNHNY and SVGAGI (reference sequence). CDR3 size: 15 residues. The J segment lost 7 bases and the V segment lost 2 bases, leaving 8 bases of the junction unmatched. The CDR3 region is CASSYGGGPRNEQFF. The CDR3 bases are TGTGCCAGCAGTTACGGGGGGGGTCCGCGGAATGAGCAGTTCTTC.

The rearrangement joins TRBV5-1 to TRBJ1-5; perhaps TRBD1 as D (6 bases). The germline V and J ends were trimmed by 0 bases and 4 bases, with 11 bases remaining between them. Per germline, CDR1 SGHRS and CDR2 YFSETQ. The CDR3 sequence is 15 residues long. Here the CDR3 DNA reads TGCGCCAGCAGCTTGGCCGGGACACAGAATCAGCCCCAGCATTTT. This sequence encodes CASSLAGTQNQPQHF.

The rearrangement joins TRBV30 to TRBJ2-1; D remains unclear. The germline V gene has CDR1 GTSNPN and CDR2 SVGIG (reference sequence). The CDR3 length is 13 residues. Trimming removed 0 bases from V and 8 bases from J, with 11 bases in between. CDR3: CAWSVRWADEQFF. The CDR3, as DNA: TGTGCCTGGAGTGTACGCTGGGCTGATGAGCAGTTCTTC.

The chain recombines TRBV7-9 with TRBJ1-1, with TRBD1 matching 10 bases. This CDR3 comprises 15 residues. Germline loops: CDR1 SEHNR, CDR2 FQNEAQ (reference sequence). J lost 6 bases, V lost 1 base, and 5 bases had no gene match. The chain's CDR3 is CASSLVGQGSAEAFF. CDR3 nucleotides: TGTGCCAGCAGCTTAGTGGGACAGGGGTCGGCTGAAGCTTTCTTT.

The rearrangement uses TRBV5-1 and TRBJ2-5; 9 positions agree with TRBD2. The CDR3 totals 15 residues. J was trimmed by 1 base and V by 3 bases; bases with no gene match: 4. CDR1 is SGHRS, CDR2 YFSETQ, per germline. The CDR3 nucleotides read TGCGCCAGCAGCTCTAGCGGGGCTCTCCAAGAGACCCAGTACTTC. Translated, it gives CASSSSGALQETQYF.

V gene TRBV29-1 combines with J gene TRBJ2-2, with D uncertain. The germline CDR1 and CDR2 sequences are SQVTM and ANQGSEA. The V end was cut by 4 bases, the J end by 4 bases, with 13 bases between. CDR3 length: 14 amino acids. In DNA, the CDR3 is TGCAGCGTTGCGCCGACACGAATCACCGGGGAGCTGTTTTTT. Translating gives CSVAPTRITGELFF.

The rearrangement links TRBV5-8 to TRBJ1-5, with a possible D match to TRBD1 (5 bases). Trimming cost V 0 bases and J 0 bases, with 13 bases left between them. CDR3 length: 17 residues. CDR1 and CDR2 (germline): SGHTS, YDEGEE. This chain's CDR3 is CASSLAGQGYSNQPQHF. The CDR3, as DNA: TGTGCCAGCAGCTTGGCCGGTCAGGGCTATAGCAATCAGCCCCAGCATTTT.

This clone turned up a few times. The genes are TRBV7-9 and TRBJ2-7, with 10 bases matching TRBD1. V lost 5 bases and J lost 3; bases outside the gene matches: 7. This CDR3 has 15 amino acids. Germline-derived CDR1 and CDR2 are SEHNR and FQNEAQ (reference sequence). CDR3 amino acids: CASSRTGGGNYEQYF. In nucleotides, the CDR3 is TGTGCCAGCAGCCGGACAGGGGGGGGGAACTACGAGCAGTACTTC.

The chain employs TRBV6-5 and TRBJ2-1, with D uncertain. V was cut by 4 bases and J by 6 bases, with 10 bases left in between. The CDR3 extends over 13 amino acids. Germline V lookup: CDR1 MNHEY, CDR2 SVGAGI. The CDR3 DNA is TGTGCCAGCAGTTTGAACTACTTCAATGAGCAGTTCTTC. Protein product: CASSLNYFNEQFF.

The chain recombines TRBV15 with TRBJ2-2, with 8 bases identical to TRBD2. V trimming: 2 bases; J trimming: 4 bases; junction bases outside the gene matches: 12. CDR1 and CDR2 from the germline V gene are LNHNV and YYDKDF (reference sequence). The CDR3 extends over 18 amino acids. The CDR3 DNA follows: TGTGCCACCAGCAGACAATACGGGACTAGTTCCATCACCGGGGAGCTGTTTTTT. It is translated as CATSRQYGTSSITGELFF.